This TCR beta chain was sequenced during a study of blood T cells in healthy people across ages. The sample holds a few counts of this clonotype. Alongside a J-beta primer mix, a sample-barcoded 5' primer served in a second PCR lasting about 6 to 11 cycles. One entry per CDR3 protein results from TCRdb running MiXCR on the 5' RACE reads. The table lists about a million distinct CDR3 sequences, around two fifths of them singletons, with about an eighth in the top ten. The CDR3 has 12 residues. V lost 7 bases, J lost 6 bases, and 12 bases lay in between. The sample taken for sequencing was blood. This sequence was found in a man aged 18 to 29 in good health. V is TRBV12-3 or TRBV12-4 and J is TRBJ1-2, with a possible D match to TRBD1 (6 bases). In DNA form, the CDR3 reads TGTGCCAGCAACGGACAGAGCCATGGCTACACCTTC. Protein product: CASNGQSHGYTF.